Here is one TCR beta chain with its context. These data are taken from a study of blood T cell repertoires in COVID-19. On the study more broadly: Acute and convalescent COVID-19 samples came from the United States, Italy and Spain. In each case, the material was cDNA or gDNA derived from T cells, B-cell-depleted T cells, or PBMCs.

Source study methods: By means of reference gene primer amplification, nucleated cell counts were estimated. Clones were sequenced by immunoSEQ multiplex PCR, and TCRdb holds only the in-frame ones, with some missing. Clonal size and the V and J genes are those of that table, whereas D and trimming came from the DNA. The sample lists around 250,000 clones, roughly nine tenths occurring once. With 5 bases removed from V and 3 bases from J, the gap between germline ends came to 10 bases. Per germline, CDR1 SQVTM and CDR2 ANQGSEA. The CDR3 has 12 amino acids. The source of this sequence is a man aged 55 to 70 with acute or convalescent COVID-19. Specimen: peripheral blood. The chain is built from TRBV29-1 and TRBJ1-1; D ambiguous. This CDR3 reads CSVRLADTEAFF. The CDR3, as DNA: TGCAGCGTTCGGCTGGCGGACACTGAAGCTTTCTTT.